This T cell receptor (beta chain) was profiled in a study of T cell clones after liver transplantation. Study-wide background: A pre-transplant mixed lymphocyte reaction with TCRbeta sequencing defined graft-donor-reactive clones followed in post-transplant blood.

Comments on this clone: The antigen is not known.

Germline-derived CDR1 and CDR2 are MDHEN and SYDVKM. Trimming took 8 bases from V and 6 from J, leaving 16 bases between them. This CDR3 region has 13 residues. Broader study findings: Donor-reactive sequences fell more than third party-reactive ones, suggesting partial deletion.

The protocol was immunoSEQ multiplex PCR, while the TCRdb copy is restricted to in-frame clones and leaves out a portion. The repertoire holds roughly 80,000 clones, with over 80% as singletons. The rearrangement joins TRBV28 to TRBJ2-5; tentatively, D is TRBD1 or TRBD2 (5 bases each). Here the sequenced sample was CD4+ T cells from blood, taken 46 months after liver transplant. The clonotype originates from a human patient who received a liver transplant. These T cells may partly come from the graft donor. CDR3 in amino acids: CASSSEGWKTQYF. In DNA, the CDR3 is TGTGCCAGCTCCTCAGAGGGGTGGAAGACCCAGTACTTC.